This T cell receptor beta chain stems from a study of cytomegalovirus exposure and HLA in healthy donors. Study in general: Earlier, 100 million to 120 million unique TCR beta sequences were recovered from roughly 180 million T cells by an analysis. Caucasian-associated ancestry cluster membership applied to about 83% of under 450 genotyped donors.

Study outcomes and limitations: An analysis that was carried out later associated 16,951 TCR beta sequences with HLA alleles at 0.05 false discovery rate. TCR beta chains numbering roughly 150 were designated cytomegalovirus-associated.

PCR employed 60 Vbeta and 13 Jbeta primers. Sequencing used immunoSEQ multiplex PCR; TCRdb keeps in-frame clones, though not all of them. Of some 150,000 clones in the sample, 70% to 90% were seen once. On this clone itself: Its cognate antigen is unknown.

Per germline, CDR1 MNHNY and CDR2 SVGAGI (reference sequence). CDR3 length: 15 amino acids. The ends were cut back, 2 bases at V and 15 bases at J, with 23 bases in the middle. The V call is TRBV6-6, the J call TRBJ2-1; possibly TRBD1 for D (6 bases). The material sequenced was PBMCs. The TCR was taken from a man aged 50-59 years in good health and CMV-seronegative. The CDR3 DNA sequence: TGTGCCAGCAGTTACCAAGGGGGTGCCTCCAATCCCCTGTTCTTC. This translates into CASSYQGGASNPLFF.